This T cell receptor (beta chain) is drawn from a study of ipilimumab plus nivolumab after autologous stem cell transplantation. Study information: The myeloma group: high-risk transplant-naive, or relapse within 3 years after first autologous transplant.

Of note for this clone: Antigen specificity is unknown.

Ipilimumab, 1 mg/kg, started 14 to 28 days after autologous transplant. Study-level findings and limits: The authors say TCR, Treg and microbiome findings warrant further study.

Profiled with immunoSEQ multiplex PCR; TCRdb holds only in-frame clones, not every one. The data show 40,000 to 45,000 clones, nearly 95% seen once. CDR1 is LGHNT and CDR2 is FRNRAP in the germline V gene. This CDR3 has 17 amino acids. V was shortened by 0 bases and J by 0 bases, with 12 bases between the two germline ends. The chain joins TRBV12-5 to TRBJ2-1; either TRBD1 or TRBD2 may fit D (6 bases each). The sample consisted of PBMCs, taken in a trial of ipilimumab plus nivolumab as post-transplant consolidation. The TCR originated in a male donor with multiple myeloma. CDR3 sequence: CASGLVLGGSSYNEQFF. Written as DNA, the CDR3 is TGTGCTAGTGGTTTGGTACTCGGGGGCAGCTCCTACAATGAGCAGTTCTTC.